Each of the 10 T cell receptor beta chains below was sequenced from the same sample in a study of cytomegalovirus exposure and HLA in healthy donors. Both 60 Vbeta primers and 13 Jbeta primers went into the PCR. Measured with immunoSEQ multiplex PCR; TCRdb has only the in-frame clones, and not every one. The repertoire holds about 210,000 clones, with roughly 80% as singletons. Sequencing was performed on PBMCs. The receptors come from a man aged 35-49 years in good health and CMV-seropositive.

This clone appeared many times. This rearrangement joins TRBV7-9 to TRBJ2-7; TRBD2 agrees at 10 bases. The J segment lost 7 bases and the V segment lost 1 base, leaving 7 bases of the junction unmatched. The CDR3 is made up of 15 amino acids. Germline V gene data show CDR1 as SEHNR and CDR2 as FQNEAQ (reference sequence). DNA for the CDR3: TGTGCCAGCAGCTTAGTCAGCGGGAGGGCCGGGGAGCAGTACTTC. Its translation: CASSLVSGRAGEQYF.

The chain couples TRBV7-9 to TRBJ2-7; 8 nucleotides line up with TRBD1. CDR3 size: 13 residues. The junction had 5 bases not matched to a gene; V was cut back by 5 bases and J by 5 bases. From germline, CDR1 is SEHNR and CDR2 FQNEAQ (reference sequence). This CDR3 reads CASSPRGLDEQYV. CDR3 coding DNA: TGTGCCAGCAGCCCCAGGGGGCTGGACGAGCAGTACGTC.

The J gene is TRBJ1-1, the V gene TRBV2, with 7 nucleotides matching TRBD1. Germline CDR1 reads SNHLY; CDR2 reads FYNNEI. V lost 11 bases and J lost 3; bases outside the gene matches: 3. This CDR3 region has 11 residues. CDR3 coding DNA: TGTGCCGGCGGGACAGACACTGAAGCTTTCTTT. Amino acids: CAGGTDTEAFF.

This chain links TRBV19 with TRBJ1-1, with 11 bases identical to TRBD1. Germline CDR1 and CDR2: LNHDA and SQIVND (reference sequence). After removal of 5 bases from V and 0 bases from J, the junction contained 5 bases not matched to a gene. This CDR3 contains 16 residues. The CDR3 DNA reads as TGTGCCAGTAGTCCGACGGACAGGGGGCTGAACACTGAAGCTTTCTTT. It translates to CASSPTDRGLNTEAFF.

The chain's CDR3 is CASSLDLGLGTDTQYF. CDR3 nucleotide sequence: TGTGCCAGCAGCTTGGACCTGGGACTAGGCACAGATACGCAGTATTTT. The chain couples TRBV5-4 to TRBJ2-3; TRBD2 aligns across 8 bases. Germline trimming cut 0 bases from V and 1 base from J; bases unmatched to any gene: 4. Germline loops: CDR1 SGHNT, CDR2 YYREEE (reference sequence). The CDR3 consists of 16 residues.

V gene TRBV2 combines with J gene TRBJ2-7, with a possible D match to TRBD2 (6 bases). The V and J ends lost 1 base and 0 bases respectively, with 10 bases between them. CDR3 size: 15 residues. Germline V lookup: CDR1 SNHLY, CDR2 FYNNEI. CDR3 sequence reads: CASSEGRVSSYEQYF. The CDR3 DNA sequence: TGTGCCAGCAGTGAAGGGAGGGTTAGCTCCTACGAGCAGTACTTC. The full variable domain, in which reference TRBV2 and TRBJ2-7 provide the parts outside the CDR3, is EPEVTQTPSHQVTQMGQEVILRCVPISNHLYFYWYRQILGQKVEFLVSFYNNEISEKSEIFDDQFSVERPDGSNFTLKIRSTKLEDSAMYFCASSEGRVSSYEQYFGPGTRLTVT.

The gene calls are TRBV6-5 and TRBJ1-6; 8 nucleotides agree with TRBD1. Germline V gene lookup returns CDR1 MNHEY and CDR2 SVGAGI. V dropped 6 bases and J dropped 10; count of bases not matched to a gene: 8. This CDR3 has 14 amino acids. CDR3: CASSSDRDNSPLHF. In DNA form, the CDR3 reads TGTGCCAGCAGCTCGGACAGGGACAACTCACCCCTCCACTTT.

The chain couples TRBV11-1 to TRBJ1-5, with TRBD1 matching 8 bases. CDR3 length: 13 amino acids. The trim removed 6 bases at V and 5 bases at J, leaving 3 bases unmatched. The germline V gene encodes CDR1 SGHAT and CDR2 FQDESV (reference sequence). CDR3 amino acids: CASSRDRYQPQHF. CDR3 sequence (DNA): TGTGCCAGCAGTCGGGACAGGTATCAGCCCCAGCATTTT.

This sequence joins TRBV30 and TRBJ1-1; D unresolved. Trimming removed 7 bases at V and 0 bases at J, with 6 bases between. The CDR3 has 11 residues. Per germline, CDR1 GTSNPN and CDR2 SVGIG (reference sequence). The CDR3 loop reads CASGLNTEAFF. The CDR3 nucleotides read TGTGCCTCGGGGTTGAACACTGAAGCTTTCTTT. The full variable domain, in which reference TRBV30 and TRBJ1-1 provide the parts outside the CDR3, is SQTIHQWPATLVQPVGSPLSLECTVEGTSNPNLYWYRQAAGRGLQLLFYSVGIGQISSEVPQNLSASRPQDRQFILSSKKLLLSDSGFYLCASGLNTEAFFGQGTRLTVV.

The chain uses TRBV27 and TRBJ2-3, with 7 nucleotides matching TRBD2. CDR3 size: 13 residues. Germline CDR1 and CDR2: MNHEY and SMNVEV (reference sequence). Losses at the gene ends were 7 bases for V and 2 bases for J; bases not matched to a gene: 3. The CDR3 spells CASKAGYTDTQYF. The CDR3 nucleotides read TGTGCCAGCAAAGCGGGGTACACAGATACGCAGTATTTT.